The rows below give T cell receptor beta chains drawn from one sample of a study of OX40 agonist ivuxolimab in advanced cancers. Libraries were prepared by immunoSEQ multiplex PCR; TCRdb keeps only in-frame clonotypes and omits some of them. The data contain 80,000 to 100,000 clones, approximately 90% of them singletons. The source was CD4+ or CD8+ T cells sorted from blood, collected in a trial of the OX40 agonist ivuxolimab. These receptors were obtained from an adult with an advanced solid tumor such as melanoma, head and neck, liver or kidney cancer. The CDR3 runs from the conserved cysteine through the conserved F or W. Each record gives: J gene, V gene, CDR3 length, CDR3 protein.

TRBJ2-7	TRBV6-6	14	CASKPGLVGHEQYF
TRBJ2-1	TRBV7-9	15	CASSLGGASYNEQFF
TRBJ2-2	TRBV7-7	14	CASSQLRGTGELFF
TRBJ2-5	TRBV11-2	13	CASSSGLPGQQYF
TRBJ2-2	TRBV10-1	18	CASSESWGRILYTGELFF
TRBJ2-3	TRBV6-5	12	CASSYGRDTQYF
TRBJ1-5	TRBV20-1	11	CSPGVPGTQHF
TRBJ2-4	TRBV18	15	CASSPPDRAGNIQYF
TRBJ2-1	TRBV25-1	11	CASSGHNEQFF
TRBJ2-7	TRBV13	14	CASSFGTVKGEQYF
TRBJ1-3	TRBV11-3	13	CASSLLSGNTIYF
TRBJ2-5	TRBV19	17	CASSTYRTSGSQETQYF
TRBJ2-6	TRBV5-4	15	CASSLQSSGANVLTF
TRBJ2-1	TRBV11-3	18	CASSWGFGAESSYNEQFF
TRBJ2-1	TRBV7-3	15	CASSFGAGGTNEQFF
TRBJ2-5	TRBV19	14	CASSTRDSSETQYF
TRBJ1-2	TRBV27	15	CASSSLIGNDYGYTF
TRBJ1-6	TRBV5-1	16	CASSLDPGGGGSPLHF
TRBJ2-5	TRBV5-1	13	CASRYRKEETQYF
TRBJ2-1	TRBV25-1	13	CASSSTRTTAQFF
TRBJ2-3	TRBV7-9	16	CASSPGQTTATDTQYF
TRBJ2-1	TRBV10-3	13	CAISPRQNNEQFF
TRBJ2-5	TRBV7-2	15	CASSLQTVGGETQYF
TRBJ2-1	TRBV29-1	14	CSALPGGGANEQFF
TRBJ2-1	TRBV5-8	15	CASSSSGASYNEQFF
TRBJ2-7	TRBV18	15	CASSRNSVQFHEQYF
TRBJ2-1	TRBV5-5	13	CASSTLNSNEQFF
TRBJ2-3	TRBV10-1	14	CASSAAVSTDTQYF
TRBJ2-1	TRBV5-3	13	CASSLAGGNEQFF
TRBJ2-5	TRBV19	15	CASSDQGLAQETQYF
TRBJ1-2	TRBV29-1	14	CSGKTGTFSYGYTF
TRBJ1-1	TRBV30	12	CAWSVHSFEAFF
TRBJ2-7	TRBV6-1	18	CASSGGGRDRVRAYEQYF
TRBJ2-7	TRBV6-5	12	CASRRDSYEQYF
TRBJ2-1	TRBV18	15	CASSSDAPRSNEQFF
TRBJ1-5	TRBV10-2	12	CASTSLNQPQHF
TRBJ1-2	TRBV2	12	CASSDQGRGYTF
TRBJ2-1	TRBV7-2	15	CASSLAAGSYNEQFF
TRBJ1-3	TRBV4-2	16	CASSQEKLSSGNTIYF
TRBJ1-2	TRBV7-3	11	CASTILGGYTF
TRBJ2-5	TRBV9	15	CASSVEGAAAETQYF
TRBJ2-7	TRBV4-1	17	CASSQERDNLIPYEQYF
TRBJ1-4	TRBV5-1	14	CASSPDGGDEKLFF
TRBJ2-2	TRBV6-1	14	CASVLRSNTGELFF
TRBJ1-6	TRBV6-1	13	CASSLGGLSPLHF
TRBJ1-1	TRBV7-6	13	CASRPTGFSQAFF
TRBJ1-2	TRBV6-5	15	CASSYSIRDSYGYTF
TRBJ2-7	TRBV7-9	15	CASSSPGQGAYEQYF
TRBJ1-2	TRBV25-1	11	CASSETSGYTF
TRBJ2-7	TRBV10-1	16	CASSAGDTLSSYEQYF
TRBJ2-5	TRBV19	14	CASSMTYQAGTQYF
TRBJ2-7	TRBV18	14	CASSPGAPSYEQYF
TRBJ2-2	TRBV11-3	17	CASSFDIGYRADGELFF
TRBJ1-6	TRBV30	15	CAWSYGAGDNSPLHF
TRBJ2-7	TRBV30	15	CAGTSGRLHTYEQYF
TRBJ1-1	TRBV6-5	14	CASTKRGADTEAFF
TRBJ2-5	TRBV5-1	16	CASSRGDDSAQETQYF
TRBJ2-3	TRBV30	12	CAWTSSTYTQYF
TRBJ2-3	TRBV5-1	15	CASSATSGGPDTQYF
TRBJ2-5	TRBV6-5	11	CASSLVGTQYF